This note documents a single TCR beta chain sequence. The target of this receptor is not known. Nothing much larger sits one base from this clone, and base qualities are not available. Receptors were amplified or captured by RT-PCR. This sample was sequenced with an Illumina HiSeq 2500. TCRdb's own reprocessing of the public reads used fastp at Q25 and MiXCR and kept productive beta chains. Rows are unified per CDR3 protein, each entry keeping the most common DNA and genes. The sample data list about 14,000 distinct CDR3 sequences, and 65% to 85% of these were observed just once. The ten top clones hold 0.6% to 0.8% of the sample. The cysteine opens and the phenylalanine closes a CDR3 of 12 amino acids. Here the CDR3 DNA is all that survives: 36 bases in frame from base 1. The V end gives up 6 bases and the J end 10 bases, leaving 3 bases in the junction not matched to a gene. The germline V gene encodes CDR1 PRHDT and CDR2 FYEKMQ (reference sequence).

The data were obtained in a study of yellow fever vaccine responses in identical twins (dated by TCRdb to between 2018 and 2020). Concerning the study at large: The study precisely tracked vaccine-responding T cell clones in identical twins.

Overall results and qualifications from the work: According to the authors, in identical twins the way T cells responded to vaccination appeared partly convergent and partly personalized.

The sample consisted of T cells from blood (PBMCs), unsorted or a sorted subset (not recorded which), taken before or after yellow fever vaccination (not recorded which). The chain uses TRBV13 and TRBJ1-4; TRBD1 lines up with 9 middle nucleotides. The receptor's source is a woman aged 18-35 years who received the yellow fever vaccine. Donor details come from another sample of the same person, matched by shared clones. The nucleotide sequence is given as TGTGCCAGCAGGGGACAGGGCGCAAAACTGTTTTTT. Its coded protein is CASRGQGAKLFF.